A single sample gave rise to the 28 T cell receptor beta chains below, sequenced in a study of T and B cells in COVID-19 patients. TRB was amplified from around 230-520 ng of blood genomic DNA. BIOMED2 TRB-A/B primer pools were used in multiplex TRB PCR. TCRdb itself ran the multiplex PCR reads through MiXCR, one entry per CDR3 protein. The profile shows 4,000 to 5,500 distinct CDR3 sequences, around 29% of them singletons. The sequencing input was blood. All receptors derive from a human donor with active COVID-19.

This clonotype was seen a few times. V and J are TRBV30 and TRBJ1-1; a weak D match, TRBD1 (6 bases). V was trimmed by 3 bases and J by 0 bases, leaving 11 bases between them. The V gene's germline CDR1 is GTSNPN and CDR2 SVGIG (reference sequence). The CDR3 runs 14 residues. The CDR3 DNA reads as TGTGCCTGGAGCCCGGGACACTTGAACACTGAAGCTTTCTTT. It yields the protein CAWSPGHLNTEAFF.

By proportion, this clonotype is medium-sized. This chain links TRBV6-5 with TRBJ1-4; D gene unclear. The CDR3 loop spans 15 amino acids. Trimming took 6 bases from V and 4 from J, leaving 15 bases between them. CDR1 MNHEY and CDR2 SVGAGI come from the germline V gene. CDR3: CASRVRNGFNEKLFF. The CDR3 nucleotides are TGTGCCAGCAGGGTTCGGAATGGATTTAATGAAAAACTGTTTTTT.

As DNA, the CDR3 is TGTGCCAGCAGCTACCAACAGGGACCCCCCCATGGCTACACCTTC. It is translated as CASSYQQGPPHGYTF. The J gene is TRBJ1-2, the V gene TRBV7-2; D may be TRBD1 (6 bases). V was trimmed by 4 bases and J by 6 bases, leaving 18 bases between them. This CDR3 has 15 residues. Germline loops: CDR1 SGHTA, CDR2 FQGNSA.

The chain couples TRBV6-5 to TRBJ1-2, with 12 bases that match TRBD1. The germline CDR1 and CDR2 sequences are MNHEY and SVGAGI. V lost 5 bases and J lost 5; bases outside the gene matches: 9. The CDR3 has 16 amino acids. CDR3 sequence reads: CASSEAGTGGAYGYTF. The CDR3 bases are TGTGCCAGCAGTGAAGCCGGGACAGGGGGCGCGTATGGCTACACCTTC.

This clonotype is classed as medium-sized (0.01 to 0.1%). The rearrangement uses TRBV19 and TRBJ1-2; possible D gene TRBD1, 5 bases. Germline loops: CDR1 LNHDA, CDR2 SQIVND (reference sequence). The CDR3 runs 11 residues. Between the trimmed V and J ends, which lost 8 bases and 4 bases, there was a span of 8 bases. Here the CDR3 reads CASQGGYGYTF. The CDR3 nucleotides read TGTGCCAGTCAGGGAGGCTATGGCTACACCTTC.

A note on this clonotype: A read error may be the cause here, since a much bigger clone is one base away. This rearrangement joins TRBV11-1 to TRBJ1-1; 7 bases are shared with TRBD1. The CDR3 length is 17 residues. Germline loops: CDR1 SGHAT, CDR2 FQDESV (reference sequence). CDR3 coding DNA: TGTGCCAGCAGCTTAGTTCGACAGGGAATCATGAACTCTGAAGCTTTCTTT. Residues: CASSLVRQGIMNSEAFF.

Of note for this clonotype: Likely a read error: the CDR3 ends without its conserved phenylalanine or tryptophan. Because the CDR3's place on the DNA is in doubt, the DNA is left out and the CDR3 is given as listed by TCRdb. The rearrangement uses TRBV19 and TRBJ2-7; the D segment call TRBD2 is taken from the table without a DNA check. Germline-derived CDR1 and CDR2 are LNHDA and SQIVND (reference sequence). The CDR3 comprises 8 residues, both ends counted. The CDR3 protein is CASSTEAG.

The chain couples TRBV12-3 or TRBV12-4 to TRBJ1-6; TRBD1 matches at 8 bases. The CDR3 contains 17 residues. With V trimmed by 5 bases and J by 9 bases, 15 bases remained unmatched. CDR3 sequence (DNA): TGTGCCAGCAGTCTCTCCCGGACAGGGCCTTTGGGTTCACCCCTCCACTTT. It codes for CASSLSRTGPLGSPLHF.

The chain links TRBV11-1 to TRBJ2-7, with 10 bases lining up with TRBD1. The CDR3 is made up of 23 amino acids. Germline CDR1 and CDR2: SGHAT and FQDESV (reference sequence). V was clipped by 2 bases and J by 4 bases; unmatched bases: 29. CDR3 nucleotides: TGTGCCAGCAGCTTAATTCCTTTATGGGGACAGGGGTTGACCGGGGAGCTTTTGTACGAGCAGTACTTC. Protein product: CASSLIPLWGQGLTGELLYEQYF.

The CDR3 sequence is CASRGTSGPDTQYF. CDR3 bases: TGTGCCAGCAGAGGCACTAGCGGCCCAGATACGCAGTATTTT. V usage is TRBV5-4 and J usage is TRBJ2-3, with 8 bases lining up with TRBD2. The CDR3 runs to 14 residues. Germline CDR1 and CDR2: SGHNT and YYREEE (reference sequence). V lost 5 bases to trimming and J lost 4 bases; unmatched junction nucleotides: 6.

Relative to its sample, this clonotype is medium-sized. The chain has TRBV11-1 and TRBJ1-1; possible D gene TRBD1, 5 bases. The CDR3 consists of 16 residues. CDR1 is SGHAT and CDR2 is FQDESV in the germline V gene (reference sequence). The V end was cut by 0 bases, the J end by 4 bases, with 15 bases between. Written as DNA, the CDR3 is TGTGCCAGCAGCTTAGCGGGGGGGGGGTACGTCACTGAAGCTTTCTTT. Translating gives CASSLAGGGYVTEAFF.

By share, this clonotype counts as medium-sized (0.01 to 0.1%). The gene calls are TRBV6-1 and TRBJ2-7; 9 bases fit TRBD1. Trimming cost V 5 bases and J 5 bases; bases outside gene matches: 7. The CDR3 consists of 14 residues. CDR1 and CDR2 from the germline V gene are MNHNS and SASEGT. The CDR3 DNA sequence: TGTGCCAGCAGTTCCCTCTGGACAGGGGACGAGCAGTACTTC. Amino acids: CASSSLWTGDEQYF.

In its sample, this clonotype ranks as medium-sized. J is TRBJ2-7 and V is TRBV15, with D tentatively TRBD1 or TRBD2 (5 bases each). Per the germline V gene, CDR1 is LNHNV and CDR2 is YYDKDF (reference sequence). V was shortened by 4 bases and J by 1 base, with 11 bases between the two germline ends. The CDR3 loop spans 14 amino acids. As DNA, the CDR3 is TGTGCCACCAGCACTACCAGGGAGTCCTACGAGCAGTACTTC. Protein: CATSTTRESYEQYF.

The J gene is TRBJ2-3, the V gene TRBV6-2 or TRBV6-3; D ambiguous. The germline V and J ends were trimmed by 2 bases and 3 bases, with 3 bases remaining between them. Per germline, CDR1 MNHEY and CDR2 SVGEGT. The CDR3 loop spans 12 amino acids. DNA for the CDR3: TGTGCCAGCAGTTACCTGACAGATACGCAGTATTTT. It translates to CASSYLTDTQYF.

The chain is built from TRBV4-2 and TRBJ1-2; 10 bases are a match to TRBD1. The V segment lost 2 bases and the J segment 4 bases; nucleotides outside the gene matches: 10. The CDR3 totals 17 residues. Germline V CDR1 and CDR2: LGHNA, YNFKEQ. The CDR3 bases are TGTGCCAGCAGCCAATACAACATCGGGACAGGGGCCTATGGCTACACCTTC. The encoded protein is CASSQYNIGTGAYGYTF.

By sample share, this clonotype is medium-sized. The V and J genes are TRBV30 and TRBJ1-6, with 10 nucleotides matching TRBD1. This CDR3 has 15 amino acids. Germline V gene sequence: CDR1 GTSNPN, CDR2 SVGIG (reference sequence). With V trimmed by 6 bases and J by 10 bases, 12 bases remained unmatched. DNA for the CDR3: TGTGCCTGCTATTTAGGGACAGGGGTATCATCACCCCTCCACTTT. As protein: CACYLGTGVSSPLHF.

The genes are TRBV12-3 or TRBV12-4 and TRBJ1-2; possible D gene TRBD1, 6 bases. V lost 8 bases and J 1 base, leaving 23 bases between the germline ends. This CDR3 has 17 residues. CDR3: CASAGGAGAYINYGYTF. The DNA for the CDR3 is TGTGCCAGCGCGGGCGGGGCAGGGGCGTACATTAACTATGGCTACACCTTC.

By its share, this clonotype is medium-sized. CDR3 residues: CASSIGGSDTQYF. Here the CDR3 DNA reads TGTGCCAGTAGTATAGGGGGGTCGGATACGCAGTATTTT. This chain uses TRBV19 with TRBJ2-3, with D perhaps matching TRBD1 or TRBD2 (5 bases each). V was clipped by 1 base and J by 6 bases, with 8 bases between them. This CDR3 is 13 amino acids long. Germline V lookup: CDR1 LNHDA, CDR2 SQIVND (reference sequence).

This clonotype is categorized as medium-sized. CDR3 sequence (DNA): TGTGCCAGCAGCTCCGGGACAGGGGACACCGGGGAGCTGTTTTTT. Translated, it gives CASSSGTGDTGELFF. This rearrangement joins TRBV6-5 to TRBJ2-2; 10 bases are a match to TRBD1. V shed 6 bases and J 3 bases; nucleotides not matched to a gene: 4. CDR3 size: 15 residues. Germline assignment: CDR1 MNHEY and CDR2 SVGAGI.

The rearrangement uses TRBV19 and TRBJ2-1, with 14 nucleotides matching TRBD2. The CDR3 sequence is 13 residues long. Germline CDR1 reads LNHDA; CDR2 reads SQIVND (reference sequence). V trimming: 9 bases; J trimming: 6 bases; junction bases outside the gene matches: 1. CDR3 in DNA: TGTGCCAGCGGGACTAGCGGGAGCAATGAGCAGTTCTTC. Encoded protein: CASGTSGSNEQFF. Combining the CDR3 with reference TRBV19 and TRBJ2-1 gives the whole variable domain DGGITQSPKYLFRKEGQNVTLSCEQNLNHDAMYWYRQDPGQGLRLIYYSQIVNDFQKGDIAEGYSVSREKKESFPLTVTSAQKNPTAFYLCASGTSGSNEQFFGPGTRLTVL.

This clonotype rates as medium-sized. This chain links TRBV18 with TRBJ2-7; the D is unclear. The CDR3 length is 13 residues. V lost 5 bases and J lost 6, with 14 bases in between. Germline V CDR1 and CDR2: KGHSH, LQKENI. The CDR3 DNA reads TGTGCCAGCTCAGCCCAGACCGGGCGCGAGCAGTACTTC. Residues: CASSAQTGREQYF.

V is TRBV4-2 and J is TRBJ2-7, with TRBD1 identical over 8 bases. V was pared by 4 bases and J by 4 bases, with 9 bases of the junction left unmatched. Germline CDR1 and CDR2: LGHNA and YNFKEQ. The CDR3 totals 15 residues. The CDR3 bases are TGTGCCAGCAGCCGCCGACTGGACAGGGCGTACGAGCAGTACTTC. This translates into CASSRRLDRAYEQYF.

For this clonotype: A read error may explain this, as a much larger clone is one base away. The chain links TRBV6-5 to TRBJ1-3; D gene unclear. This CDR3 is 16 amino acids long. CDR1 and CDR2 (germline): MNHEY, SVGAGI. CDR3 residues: CASSYTKGRSGNTVYF. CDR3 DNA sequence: TGTGCCAGCAGTTACACGAAGGGCAGGAGTGGAAACACCGTATATTTT.

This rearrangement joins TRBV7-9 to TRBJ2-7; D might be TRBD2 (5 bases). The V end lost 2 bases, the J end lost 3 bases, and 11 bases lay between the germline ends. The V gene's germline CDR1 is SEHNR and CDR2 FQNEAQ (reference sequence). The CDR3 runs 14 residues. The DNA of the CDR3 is TGTGCCAGCAGCTTACCGGCCGGGGTCTACGAGCAGTACTTC. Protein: CASSLPAGVYEQYF.

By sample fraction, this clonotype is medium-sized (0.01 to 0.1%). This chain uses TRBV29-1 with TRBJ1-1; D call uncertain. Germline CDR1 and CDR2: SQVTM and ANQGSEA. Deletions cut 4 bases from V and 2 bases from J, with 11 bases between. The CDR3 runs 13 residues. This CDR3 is CSVAGGSNTEAFF. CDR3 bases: TGCAGCGTTGCTGGAGGCAGTAACACTGAAGCTTTCTTT. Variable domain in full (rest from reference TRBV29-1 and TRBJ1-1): SAVISQKPSRDICQRGTSLTIQCQVDSQVTMMFWYRQQPGQSLTLIATANQGSEATYESGFVIDKFPISRPNLTFSTLTVSNMSPEDSSIYLCSVAGGSNTEAFFGQGTRLTVV.

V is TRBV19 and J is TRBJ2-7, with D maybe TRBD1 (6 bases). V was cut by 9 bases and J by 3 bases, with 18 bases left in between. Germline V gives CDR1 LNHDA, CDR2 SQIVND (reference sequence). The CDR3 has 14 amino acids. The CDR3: CASSQQQGRYEQYF. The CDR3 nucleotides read TGTGCCAGCAGCCAGCAACAGGGACGCTACGAGCAGTACTTC.

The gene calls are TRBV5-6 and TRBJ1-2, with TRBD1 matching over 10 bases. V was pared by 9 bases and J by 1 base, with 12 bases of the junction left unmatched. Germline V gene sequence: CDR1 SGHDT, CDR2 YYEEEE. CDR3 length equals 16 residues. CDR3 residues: CATPRQGAPHNYGYTF. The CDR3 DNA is TGTGCCACTCCAAGACAGGGGGCCCCACATAACTATGGCTACACCTTC.

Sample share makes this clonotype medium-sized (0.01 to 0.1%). CDR3 in DNA: TGCAGCGTATCGGGACAGGGTGGCGAAAAACTGTTTTTT. This gives the protein CSVSGQGGEKLFF. This rearrangement joins TRBV29-1 to TRBJ1-4, with TRBD1 matching 9 bases. V trimming: 6 bases; J trimming: 8 bases; junction bases outside the gene matches: 7. Germline CDR1 reads SQVTM; CDR2 reads ANQGSEA. This CDR3 region has 13 residues.